These 32 T cell receptor delta chains share one sample of origin, sequenced in a study of gamma-delta T cells after stem cell transplantation. TCRdb used CATT to re-call clones from the RT-PCR reads. The sample holds 3,200 or so delta-chain clones; around 2% are singletons and the top ten take about a third. Sample: gamma-delta T cells. The source of these receptors is a human donor. It is not recorded whose cells these are; they may come from a transplant donor.

This clone was observed many times. A far bigger clonotype differs at one base, so this is likely a read error. V and J are TRDV2 and TRDJ1, with D tentatively TRDD3 (5 bases). The germline V and J ends were trimmed by 1 base and 0 bases, with 11 bases remaining between them. Germline V CDR1 and CDR2: GEAIGNYY, EKD. CDR3 length equals 15 residues. CDR3: CACDTVGEDTDKLIF. The DNA for the CDR3 is TGTGCCTGTGACACGGTCGGGGAGGACACCGATAAACTCATCTTT.

This clone is medium-sized within its sample. A single base separates this from a much larger clone, so it may be a read error. The genes are TRDV2 and TRDJ1, with TRDD3 matching 8 bases. Unmatched junction bases numbered 5, after V lost 3 bases and J lost 0 bases. CDR1 and CDR2 from the germline V gene are GEAIGNYY and EKD. The CDR3 extends over 15 amino acids. CDR3 amino acids: CACDALLGDTDKLIF. As DNA, the CDR3 is TGTGCCTGTGACGCTCTACTGGGGGACACCGATAAACTCATCTTT.

This clone was counted only a few times. The protein given by TCRdb reflects a much larger clone and differs at residue 5 from this DNA's translation, likely from a read error; the protein shown is the DNA's translation. This sequence joins TRDV2 and TRDJ1, with a weak D call TRDD3 (6 bases). This CDR3 has 19 amino acids. Germline loops: CDR1 GEAIGNYY, CDR2 EKD. V was pared by 4 bases and J by 0 bases, with 26 bases between. CDR3: CACEALGGRGIIYTDKLIF. DNA of the CDR3: TGTGCCTGTGAGGCGTTGGGAGGTCGAGGGATAATCTACACCGATAAACTCATCTTT.

This clone was observed a handful of times. A far larger clone is only one base removed, so a read error is likely. The identical CDR3 is also encoded by other nucleotide sequences in the sample. This chain uses TRDV2 with TRDJ1; 8 bases agree with TRDD3. Germline CDR1 is GEAIGNYY and CDR2 is EKD. The CDR3 sequence is 17 residues long. The CDR3 DNA reads TGTGCCTGCGACACCCTACTAGGGGATACAAGGACCGATAAACTCATCTTT. Amino acid sequence: CACDTLLGDTRTDKLIF.

This clone occurred a few times. A read error is likely here: a far larger clone is one base away. Other DNA sequences within the sample encode an identical CDR3. The genes are TRDV2 and TRDJ1; D unclear. This CDR3 has 15 residues. CDR1 is GEAIGNYY and CDR2 is EKD in the germline V gene. V dropped 0 bases and J dropped 4 bases, with 14 bases sitting between them. CDR3 protein: CACDTLGTANDKLIF. In DNA form, the CDR3 reads TGTGCCTGTGACACCCTCGGAACGGCCAACGATAAACTCATCTTT.

To note about this clone: The amino acid sequence in TCRdb belongs to a much larger clone and departs from this DNA's translation at residue 13, likely a sequencing read error; the sequence shown is translated from the DNA. CDR3 DNA: TGTGCCTGTGACAGGATTTCAACTGGGGGATTTCGCGCCGATAAACTCATCTTT. Protein: CACDRISTGGFRADKLIF. V gene TRDV2 combines with J gene TRDJ1, with 10 bases identical to TRDD3. The CDR3 runs to 18 residues. V shed 2 bases, J shed 3 bases, and the junction held 14 bases outside the gene matches. Germline V gene data show CDR1 as GEAIGNYY and CDR2 as EKD.

The table lists this clone with a few counts. TCRdb's entry gives the protein of a much larger clone, which mismatches this DNA's translation at residue 3, likely from a read error; the protein reported here is translated from the DNA. V usage is TRDV2 and J usage is TRDJ1; possibly TRDD3 for D (5 bases). CDR3 size: 15 residues. The germline V gene has CDR1 GEAIGNYY and CDR2 EKD. This CDR3 is CARDTVGDIGESLIF. In nucleotides, the CDR3 is TGTGCCCGTGACACCGTTGGAGATATAGGGGAGTCACTCATCTTT.

This chain connects TRDV2 to TRDJ1; TRDD3 matches at 8 bases. V trimming: 1 base; J trimming: 0 bases; junction bases outside the gene matches: 18. The CDR3 runs to 20 residues. Per germline, CDR1 GEAIGNYY and CDR2 EKD. The CDR3 is CACDTVSRRDTGGYTDKLIF. DNA of the CDR3: TGTGCCTGTGACACGGTGTCCCGGAGAGATACTGGGGGGTACACCGATAAACTCATCTTT.

This clone was seen at least ten times. A much larger clonotype is one base distant, so this may be a read error. This sample also contains other DNA sequences that code for the same CDR3. V gene TRDV2 combines with J gene TRDJ3, with TRDD3 identical over 10 bases. This CDR3 is 20 amino acids long. Trimming cost V 3 bases and J 0 bases; bases outside gene matches: 10. CDR1 is GEAIGNYY, CDR2 EKD, per germline. CDR3 loop: CACDQLGDDTLSWDTRQMFF. In DNA, the CDR3 is TGTGCCTGTGACCAACTGGGGGATGATACCCTCTCCTGGGACACCCGACAGATGTTTTTC.

The sample holds a few counts of this clone. A far larger clone differs by one base, so this is likely a read error. This specimen includes other DNA sequences encoding the same CDR3. The V gene is TRDV2, the J gene TRDJ1, with TRDD3 matching over 10 bases. The CDR3 has 16 residues. In germline, CDR1 is GEAIGNYY, CDR2 EKD. The CDR3 coding sequence is TGTGCCTGTGACAACTTGGGGGATACTGAGACCGATAAACTCATCTTC. Amino acid sequence: CACDNLGDTETDKLIF.

The chain has TRDV2 and TRDJ1; 8 bases align to TRDD3. The germline V gene has CDR1 GEAIGNYY and CDR2 EKD. Germline trimming cut 1 base from V and 4 bases from J; bases unmatched to any gene: 13. The CDR3 totals 17 residues. CDR3 in amino acids: CACDTVYGGDKGDKLIF. CDR3 DNA: TGTGCCTGTGACACGGTCTATGGGGGGGATAAGGGCGATAAACTCATCTTT.

By its share, this clone is large. Other DNA sequences of this sample code for an identical CDR3. CDR3 sequence: CACDTVGNTDKLIF. Here the CDR3 DNA reads TGTGCCTGTGACACCGTGGGCAACACCGATAAACTCATCTTT. The chain recombines TRDV2 with TRDJ1, with unresolved D. Between the trimmed V and J ends, which lost 0 bases and 0 bases, there was a span of 7 bases. The CDR3 totals 14 residues. Germline CDR1 is GEAIGNYY and CDR2 is EKD.

A few counts support this clone. TCRdb's protein for this DNA is that of a much larger clone and differs from the translation at residue 10, likely a read error; the protein shown is the DNA translation. CDR3 nucleotides: TGTGCCTGTGACACCGTGGGGAATCACGCCGATAAACTCATCTTT. It yields the protein CACDTVGNHADKLIF. The chain is built from TRDV2 and TRDJ1, with D tentatively TRDD3 (5 bases). There are 15 residues in the CDR3. V was cut by 0 bases and J by 3 bases, with 13 bases left in between. The V gene's germline CDR1 is GEAIGNYY and CDR2 EKD.

Concerning this clone itself: TCRdb assigns this DNA the protein of a much larger clone, which departs from its translation at residue 5; this likely reflects a read error, and the protein shown comes from translating the DNA. The chain employs TRDV2 and TRDJ1; weak D call: TRDD3 (6 bases). CDR1 and CDR2 (germline): GEAIGNYY, EKD. There are 19 residues in the CDR3. Trimming cost V 3 bases and J 3 bases, with 28 bases left between them. CDR3 nucleotide sequence: TGTGCCTGTGACGCTCTGCTTCCAACCCGGGGATCTCGTCCCGATAAACTCATCTTT. This gives the protein CACDALLPTRGSRPDKLIF.

A word on this clone: TCRdb attributes to this sequence the protein of a much larger clone, which differs from the DNA translation at residue 3; a read error is likely, and the protein displayed is translated from the DNA. V and J are TRDV2 and TRDJ1, with 11 bases that match TRDD3. The CDR3 extends over 20 amino acids. Germline V gene sequence: CDR1 GEAIGNYY, CDR2 EKD. DNA of the CDR3: TGTGCCCGTGACCCCGTTCTGGGGGATACTTCCATAACGTACACCGATAAACTCATCTTT. Protein sequence: CARDPVLGDTSITYTDKLIF.

Remarks on this clone: TCRdb attributes to this sequence the protein of a much larger clone, which differs from the DNA translation at residue 8; a read error is likely, and the protein displayed is translated from the DNA. The genes are TRDV2 and TRDJ1; possibly TRDD3 for D (5 bases). Germline loops: CDR1 GEAIGNYY, CDR2 EKD. Trimming pared 1 base from V and 0 bases from J, leaving 17 bases between. The CDR3 contains 17 residues. CDR3 loop: CACDTVGYPEDTDKLIF. As DNA, the CDR3 is TGTGCCTGTGACACGGTGGGGTACCCCGAGGACACCGATAAACTCATCTTT.

This clone was seen only a few times. A far larger clone is a single base away, which makes a read error likely. In the same sample, other DNA sequences code for this CDR3. The V call is TRDV2, the J call TRDJ1; 13 nucleotides agree with TRDD3. In germline, CDR1 is GEAIGNYY, CDR2 EKD. The CDR3 has 18 residues. DNA of the CDR3: TGTGCCTGTGACACGCTGACTGGGGGATACGAGAACACCGATAAGCTCATCTTT. Encoded protein: CACDTLTGGYENTDKLIF.

Concerning this clone itself: A far larger clone is off by one base, so a read error is likely. Other DNA sequences within the sample encode an identical CDR3. This chain joins TRDV2 and TRDJ1; 7 bases match TRDD3. Looked up from germline, CDR1 is GEAIGNYY and CDR2 is EKD. The CDR3 loop spans 15 amino acids. The CDR3 sequence: CACDVLGAMTDKLIF. CDR3 sequence (DNA): TGTGCCTGTGACGTGCTGGGGGCCATGACCGATAAACTAATCTTT.

This clone was detected a few times. A much larger clone lies a single base off, so this may be a read error. The sample carries other DNA sequences with the same CDR3. This chain uses TRDV2 with TRDJ1; the match to TRDD3 covers 12 bases. CDR1 is GEAIGNYY and CDR2 is EKD in the germline V gene. The CDR3 is 24 residues long. The CDR3 sequence is CACDTLRGAGGYAGGGRYTDKLIF. The CDR3 nucleotides are TGTGCCTGTGACACGCTACGCGGAGCTGGGGGATACGCTGGCGGGGGACGCTACACCGATAAGCTCATCTTT.

The sample holds a few counts of this clone. The protein held in TCRdb is that of a much larger clone and does not match this DNA's translation at residue 15, likely because of a read error; the protein shown is translated from the DNA. V is TRDV2 and J is TRDJ3; the match to TRDD3 covers 11 bases. The germline gives CDR1 GEAIGNYY, CDR2 EKD. This CDR3 region has 18 residues. CDR3 bases: TGTGCCTGTGACATACTGGGGGATAGTACCTGGGACACCCGACCGATGTTTTTC. Its protein product is CACDILGDSTWDTRPMFF.

This clone was seen only a few times. The chain employs TRDV2 and TRDJ1; TRDD3 matches at 10 bases. Germline V gives CDR1 GEAIGNYY, CDR2 EKD. The CDR3 covers 15 residues. V trimming: 0 bases; J trimming: 7 bases; junction bases outside the gene matches: 7. CDR3 loop: CACDTILGDRGKLIF. The CDR3 nucleotides are TGTGCCTGTGACACCATACTGGGGGATCGAGGTAAACTCATCTTT.

This clone occurred a few times. This DNA translates differently at residue 4 from the TCRdb protein, which is that of a much larger clone; a read error is likely, and the protein shown is the DNA's own translation. The chain combines TRDV2 with TRDJ3, with 8 nucleotides matching TRDD3. Germline lookup yields CDR1 GEAIGNYY and CDR2 EKD. The V gene end was trimmed by 6 bases and the J gene end by 0 bases; junction bases not matched to a gene: 12. The CDR3 covers 19 residues. DNA for the CDR3: TGTGCCTGTAACGTAACTGGGGGTCGGAGCTCCTGGGACACCCGACAGATGTTTTTC. Translating gives CACNVTGGRSSWDTRQMFF.

In its sample, this clone was seen many times. It is likely a read error: a sequence one base away is far more abundant. The rearrangement links TRDV2 to TRDJ1; 13 bases match TRDD3. Per germline, CDR1 GEAIGNYY and CDR2 EKD. CDR3 size: 20 residues. CDR3 nucleotides: TGTGCCTGTGACACCGTACTACTGGGGGATACGCGGGGGTACACCGATAAACTCACCTTT. Protein product: CACDTVLLGDTRGYTDKLTF.

The chain's CDR3 is CACDTLNLGDTPYTDKLIF. DNA for the CDR3: TGTGCCTGTGACACCTTAAACCTGGGGGATACTCCGTACACCGATAAACTCATCTTT. The V gene is TRDV2, the J gene TRDJ1; 11 bases are a match to TRDD3. Germline values: CDR1 GEAIGNYY, CDR2 EKD. V lost 0 bases, J lost 0 bases, and 11 bases stayed unmatched. The CDR3 extends over 19 amino acids.

In regard to this clone: The TCRdb record carries a much larger clone's protein, which differs from this DNA's translation at residue 12; a read error is the likely cause, and the protein listed here is the DNA translation. The V and J genes are TRDV2 and TRDJ1, with 8 positions matching TRDD3. Per germline, CDR1 GEAIGNYY and CDR2 EKD. The CDR3 is 18 amino acids. V was clipped by 0 bases and J by 3 bases; unmatched bases: 14. The CDR3 coding sequence is TGTGCCTGTGACACCGTGGGGATACACCCCGTTGGAGCCGATAAACTCATCTTT. The encoded protein is CACDTVGIHPVGADKLIF.

In this sample, this clone is large (0.1 to 1%). Other DNA variants within this sample encode the same CDR3. The V and J genes are TRDV2 and TRDJ1, with TRDD3 identical over 12 bases. J lost 7 bases, V lost 0 bases, and 8 bases had no gene match. The CDR3 has 16 amino acids. Germline assignment: CDR1 GEAIGNYY and CDR2 EKD. The DNA for the CDR3 is TGTGCCTGTGACACCATCTCTGGGGGATACGCGGCTAAACTCATCTTT. Translating gives CACDTISGGYAAKLIF.

Note on this clone: The TCRdb protein comes from a much larger clone and disagrees with this DNA's translation at residue 4, likely due to a read error; the protein given here is derived from the DNA. The rearrangement links TRDV2 to TRDJ1, with TRDD3 matching over 10 bases. This CDR3 region has 19 residues. The V gene's germline CDR1 is GEAIGNYY and CDR2 EKD. The DNA for the CDR3 is TGTGCCTGTGGCACCGTCCATCGTCTGGGGGATATTGTAACCGATAAACTCATCTTT. Protein: CACGTVHRLGDIVTDKLIF.

As to this clone: The mismatch at residue 3 between this DNA's translation and the TCRdb protein of a much larger clone likely reflects a read error; the protein shown is translated from the DNA. The rearrangement joins TRDV2 to TRDJ1; 9 nucleotides line up with TRDD3. Germline lookup yields CDR1 GEAIGNYY and CDR2 EKD. The CDR3 is made up of 17 amino acids. This CDR3 reads CARDTVGDIRSTDKLIF. As DNA, the CDR3 is TGTGCCCGTGACACAGTGGGGGATATAAGGTCCACCGATAAACTCATCTTT.

With regard to this clone: This probably arose from a read error, given a far larger clone one base away. Other DNA variants within this sample encode the same CDR3. This chain links TRDV2 with TRDJ1; maybe TRDD3 (6 bases). CDR1 and CDR2 from the germline V gene are GEAIGNYY and EKD. The CDR3 covers 22 residues. The V gene lost 2 bases and the J gene lost 0 bases, with 33 bases spanning the gap. In DNA, the CDR3 is TGTGCCTGTGACATTCTGGGAGATACGCGGGACCGCAAGGACGTTTACACCGATAAACTCATCTTT. The encoded protein is CACDILGDTRDRKDVYTDKLIF.

This chain uses TRDV2 with TRDJ1, with 8 bases matching TRDD3. This CDR3 is built from 19 residues. Germline-derived CDR1 and CDR2 are GEAIGNYY and EKD. V shed 3 bases, J shed 0 bases, and the junction held 17 bases outside the gene matches. In nucleotides, the CDR3 is TGTGCCTGTGACTCGGCTGGGGGACCCTGGGGCATATACACCGATAAACTCATCTTT. Protein: CACDSAGGPWGIYTDKLIF.

This clone came up a few times. J is TRDJ1 and V is TRDV2; 13 bases are a match to TRDD3. Germline-derived CDR1 and CDR2 are GEAIGNYY and EKD. The CDR3 runs to 17 residues. V shed 2 bases, J shed 2 bases, and the junction held 7 bases outside the gene matches. The CDR3 DNA sequence: TGTGCCTGTGACATTCTACTGGGGGATACGCAAACCGATAAACTCATCTTT. It is translated as CACDILLGDTQTDKLIF.

This clone came up a few times. The TCRdb record carries a much larger clone's protein, which differs from this DNA's translation at residue 5; a read error is the likely cause, and the protein listed here is the DNA translation. The CDR3 loop is CACDPLTGGYENTDKLIF. The CDR3 coding sequence is TGTGCCTGTGACCCGCTGACTGGGGGATACGAGAACACCGATAAACTCATCTTT. The J gene is TRDJ1, the V gene TRDV2; TRDD3 aligns across 13 bases. V gave up 3 bases and J gave up 0 bases; unmatched junction bases: 9. This CDR3 spans 18 amino acids. The germline V gene has CDR1 GEAIGNYY and CDR2 EKD.